This TCR beta chain is drawn from a study of T cell responses to AZD1222 COVID-19 vaccine. Study conclusions and caveats: Unmutated variant regions are reportedly targeted by nearly half of spike-specific TCRs. Donors were mostly white British, more females; clonal diversity possibly underestimated.

Generated by immunoSEQ multiplex PCR, the TCRdb table keeps only in-frame clones and is missing some. This sample has about 78,000 clones, with approximately 91% found just once. Note on this clone: Its target is not known.

Germline CDR1 SNHLY, CDR2 FYNNEI. CDR3 length equals 17 residues. The ends lost 6 bases at V and 5 bases at J; junction bases unmatched: 17. The sequencing here drew on peripheral blood, taken on day 0 of MenACWY control vaccination. The V call is TRBV2, the J call TRBJ2-3, with 7 bases lining up with TRBD2. This TCR derives from an adult in good health. The CDR3 region is CASRAPRNPREVDTQYF. The CDR3 region has the DNA TGTGCCAGCAGAGCGCCCCGGAACCCACGGGAGGTAGATACGCAGTATTTT.